Below, 5 T cell receptor beta chains from the same sample are listed, as sequenced in a study of T cell responses to AZD1222 COVID-19 vaccine. Data came from immunoSEQ multiplex PCR; TCRdb stores just in-frame clones and leaves some out. Found here are 150,000 or so clones, around 93% of them singletons; the top ten hold under 2.5%. Sequenced material: peripheral blood, taken on day 0 of AZD1222 vaccination. Every receptor here comes from an adult in good health.

The chain combines TRBV5-1 with TRBJ1-4, with D maybe TRBD1 (6 bases). The V end lost 4 bases, the J end lost 7 bases, and 14 bases lay between the germline ends. The CDR3 spans 14 residues. Germline lookup yields CDR1 SGHRS and CDR2 YFSETQ. CDR3 in DNA: TGCGCCAGCAGCCTCAGGGGAGGGAGTGAAAAACTGTTTTTT. Its protein is CASSLRGGSEKLFF.

The CDR3 nucleotides are TGTGCCAGCTCTGAGGGGCTTTACGAGCAGTACTTC. It is translated as CASSEGLYEQYF. This chain uses TRBV7-9 with TRBJ2-7; D may match TRBD1 or TRBD2 (5 bases each). Trimming stripped 8 bases from V and 4 bases from J, with 12 bases between. The CDR3 runs 12 residues. CDR1 is SEHNR and CDR2 is FQNEAQ in the germline V gene (reference sequence). The complete variable domain, with remaining parts taken from reference TRBV7-9 and TRBJ2-7, reads DTGVSQNPRHKITKRGQNVTFRCDPISEHNRLYWYRQTLGQGPEFLTYFQNEAQLEKSRLLSDRFSAERPKGSFSTLEIQRTEQGDSAMYLCASSEGLYEQYFGPGTRLTVT.

J is TRBJ2-7 and V is TRBV7-3; maybe TRBD2 (5 bases). This CDR3 region has 15 residues. Germline values: CDR1 SGHTA, CDR2 FQGTGA. Trimming cost V 0 bases and J 4 bases, with 13 bases left between them. CDR3 in DNA: TGTGCCAGCAGCTTAACCGGTGGTAGCGTGTACGAGCAGTACTTC. Its translation is CASSLTGGSVYEQYF.

The CDR3 protein is CASSLGDPSEETQYF. In nucleotides, the CDR3 is TGTGCCAGCAGTTTAGGGGACCCCTCAGAGGAGACCCAGTACTTC. The gene calls are TRBV28 and TRBJ2-5, with D perhaps being TRBD1 or TRBD2 (5 bases each). The length of the CDR3 is 15 residues. The V gene's germline CDR1 is MDHEN and CDR2 SYDVKM. The V gene lost 2 bases and the J gene lost 5 bases, with 15 bases spanning the gap.

The DNA of the CDR3 is TGTGCCAGCTCAGGACAGGGGAACACCGGGGAGCTGTTTTTT. Translation gives CASSGQGNTGELFF. This chain connects TRBV18 to TRBJ2-2; 8 nucleotides agree with TRBD1. The germline V gene encodes CDR1 KGHSH and CDR2 LQKENI. This CDR3 contains 14 residues. The junction had 0 bases not matched to a gene; V was cut back by 5 bases and J by 1 base.